This entry is about one T cell receptor beta chain. The data stem from a study of shared clonotypes between healthy human individuals. Overall study: The people who gave samples were a couple of women and a few men aged 18 to 49.

Method: immunoSEQ multiplex PCR; TCRdb's copy keeps in-frame clones and lacks some. The sample contains some 510,000 clones, 79% of which appear only once. Looked up from germline, CDR1 is MDHEN and CDR2 is SYDVKM. CDR3 size: 16 residues. Deletions cut 2 bases from V and 2 bases from J, with 13 bases between. The V call is TRBV28, the J call TRBJ1-3, with D unresolved. Sequencing was done on a sample of PBMCs. This clonotype was sampled from a woman in her thirties or forties in good health. Some clones in this sample may be carry-over from other donors' samples. The CDR3 DNA is TGTGCCAGCAGTTTAGATGTTACGGGTACTGGAAACACCATATATTTT. Translation: CASSLDVTGTGNTIYF.